The 22 T cell receptor beta chains below come from one sample, sequenced in a study of blood T cell repertoires in COVID-19. The method was immunoSEQ multiplex PCR; TCRdb's version includes in-frame clones alone and lacks a portion of them. The sample lists 200,000 to 300,000 clones; about nine tenths were seen once. The sequenced sample consisted of PBMCs or T cells enriched from blood (not recorded which). The receptors come from a young woman who had recovered from COVID-19.

This sequence joins TRBV4-1 and TRBJ2-5; D is undetermined. The V end lost 1 base, the J end lost 2 bases, and 8 bases lay between the germline ends. Per the germline V gene, CDR1 is MGHRA and CDR2 is YSYEKL. The CDR3 length is 14 residues. Here the CDR3 DNA reads TGCGCCAGCAGCCAAGTGCCCCAGCAAGAGACCCAGTACTTC. Translating gives CASSQVPQQETQYF.

The chain combines TRBV19 with TRBJ1-5; 11 bases fit TRBD1. Germline V gene data show CDR1 as LNHDA and CDR2 as SQIVND (reference sequence). The CDR3 is 16 amino acids. Germline trimming cut 7 bases from V and 0 bases from J; bases unmatched to any gene: 5. DNA of the CDR3: TGTGCCAGTACCGGGACAGGGGGATATAGCAATCAGCCCCAGCATTTT. Amino acid sequence: CASTGTGGYSNQPQHF.

The chain links TRBV6-5 to TRBJ1-5; a weak D match, TRBD1 (6 bases). Germline CDR1 is MNHEY and CDR2 is SVGAGI. The CDR3 consists of 13 residues. The V and J ends lost 6 bases and 7 bases respectively, with 13 bases between them. The CDR3 region has the DNA TGTGCCAGCAGCCTAATGGGGGCCCAGCCCCAGCATTTT. This codes for CASSLMGAQPQHF.

This chain uses TRBV18 with TRBJ1-1; D is ambiguous. Trimming removed 1 base at V and 7 bases at J, with 7 bases between. Germline CDR1 is KGHSH and CDR2 is LQKENI. CDR3 size: 12 residues. The DNA of the CDR3 is TGTGCCAGCTCACCACGGGAGTTTGAAGCTTTCTTT. Its protein product is CASSPREFEAFF.

The chain combines TRBV25-1 with TRBJ2-3; 9 bases are shared with TRBD2. V was pared by 3 bases and J by 2 bases, with 3 bases of the junction left unmatched. This CDR3 has 15 amino acids. The V gene's germline CDR1 is MGHDK and CDR2 SYGVNS. CDR3: CASSDLAGPTDTQYF. The CDR3 coding sequence is TGTGCCAGCAGTGATCTAGCGGGGCCCACAGATACGCAGTATTTT.

This sequence joins TRBV7-9 and TRBJ1-4; the D gene is possibly TRBD1 (6 bases). The CDR3 extends over 14 amino acids. CDR1 and CDR2 (germline): SEHNR, FQNEAQ (reference sequence). The ends were cut back, 5 bases at V and 6 bases at J, with 13 bases in the middle. For the CDR3, the DNA is TGTGCCAGCAGCGCAACAGGGTGGGATGAAAAACTGTTTTTT. This gives the protein CASSATGWDEKLFF.

The chain has TRBV7-2 and TRBJ2-1; 10 bases are shared with TRBD2. The V and J ends lost 5 bases and 0 bases, in that order; junction bases with no gene match: 7. The CDR3 contains 17 residues. CDR1 is SGHTA, CDR2 FQGNSA, per germline. In nucleotides, the CDR3 is TGTGCCAGCAGCCAACGTATAGCGGGGGGCTCCTACAATGAGCAGTTCTTC. It encodes CASSQRIAGGSYNEQFF.

The chain employs TRBV4-3 and TRBJ1-4; D gene ambiguous. The CDR3 spans 14 residues. V was shortened by 5 bases and J by 10 bases, with 17 bases between the two germline ends. CDR1 and CDR2 from the germline V gene are LGHNA and YSLEER. The CDR3 protein is CASSAGISVAKLFF. The DNA for the CDR3 is TGCGCCAGCAGCGCCGGGATCTCGGTGGCAAAACTGTTTTTT.

The chain couples TRBV13 to TRBJ2-1; D not certain. The CDR3 loop spans 13 amino acids. The V gene's germline CDR1 is PRHDT and CDR2 FYEKMQ (reference sequence). Trimming left V 0 bases short and J 10 bases short, with 10 bases between. Here the CDR3 DNA reads TGTGCCAGCAGCTTAGGCCTAACCCGGGAGCAGTTCTTC. Its translation: CASSLGLTREQFF.

This chain links TRBV18 with TRBJ1-3, with D uncertain. The V gene lost 1 base and the J gene lost 0 bases, with 10 bases spanning the gap. The CDR3 has 16 residues. Per the germline V gene, CDR1 is KGHSH and CDR2 is LQKENI. As DNA, the CDR3 is TGTGCCAGCTCACCACTGGGGAGCCTCTCTGGAAACACCATATATTTT. It is translated as CASSPLGSLSGNTIYF.

The chain carries TRBV29-1 and TRBJ1-1; unclear D gene. The V gene's germline CDR1 is SQVTM and CDR2 ANQGSEA. Trimming shortened V by 2 bases and J by 2 bases, and 9 bases separated the two germline ends. CDR3 length: 13 residues. CDR3: CSVENSQNTEAFF. The CDR3 nucleotides read TGCAGCGTTGAAAACAGCCAAAACACTGAAGCTTTCTTT.

The chain combines TRBV6-5 with TRBJ2-5; 7 positions agree with TRBD2. CDR1 is MNHEY, CDR2 SVGAGI, per germline. This CDR3 region has 14 residues. The junction had 5 bases not matched to a gene; V was cut back by 2 bases and J by 5 bases. The CDR3 nucleotides are TGTGCCAGCAGTTACGGAACTAGCGACGAGACCCAGTACTTC. It is translated as CASSYGTSDETQYF.

V usage is TRBV10-2 and J usage is TRBJ2-7, with 7 bases that match TRBD1. This CDR3 has 16 residues. V trimming: 6 bases; J trimming: 3 bases; junction bases outside the gene matches: 14. From germline, CDR1 is WSHSY and CDR2 SAAADI. The CDR3 nucleotides read TGCGCCAGCAGGAAACAGGGGAGAGGGGGTATCTACGAGCAGTACTTC. This encodes CASRKQGRGGIYEQYF.

This clone was detected a few times. The rearrangement links TRBV7-8 to TRBJ2-5; 9 bases are a match to TRBD1. J lost 3 bases, V lost 1 base, and 9 bases had no gene match. The CDR3 is 17 residues long. Per germline, CDR1 SGHVS and CDR2 FQNEAQ. CDR3 amino acids: CASSLVGRTGVKETQYF. Here the CDR3 DNA reads TGTGCCAGCAGCTTAGTTGGGCGGACAGGGGTAAAAGAGACCCAGTACTTC.

The chain combines TRBV6-5 with TRBJ1-5; a possible D gene is TRBD1 (5 bases). This CDR3 contains 14 residues. V was cut by 6 bases and J by 1 base, with 10 bases left in between. Germline V CDR1 and CDR2: MNHEY, SVGAGI. CDR3: CASRSTVSNQPQHF. The CDR3 bases are TGTGCCAGCAGATCGACAGTCAGCAATCAGCCCCAGCATTTT.

This clone was seen only once. The rearrangement joins TRBV9 to TRBJ2-2; possible D gene TRBD2, 5 bases. The length of the CDR3 is 15 residues. V lost 0 bases to trimming and J lost 13 bases, with 19 bases between them. Germline CDR1 reads SGDLS; CDR2 reads YYNGEE. CDR3 DNA: TGTGCCAGCAGCGTAGGAGGGTCGGCGAGTGTGAGGCTGTTTTTT. It specifies CASSVGGSASVRLFF.

This clone occurred once. DNA of the CDR3: TGTGCCACCAGCAGAGATGGGAGGGGATTTATAGGCTACACCTTC. It yields the protein CATSRDGRGFIGYTF. The V gene is TRBV15, the J gene TRBJ1-2; a possible D gene is TRBD1 (5 bases). V was trimmed by 0 bases and J by 8 bases, leaving 16 bases between them. The CDR3 spans 15 residues. CDR1 and CDR2 (germline): LNHNV, YYDKDF (reference sequence). Using reference TRBV15 and TRBJ1-2 for the parts outside the CDR3, the full variable domain is DAMVIQNPRYQVTQFGKPVTLSCSQTLNHNVMYWYQQKSSQAPKLLFHYYDKDFNNEADTPDNFQSRRPNTSFCFLDIRSPGLGDTAMYLCATSRDGRGFIGYTFGSGTRLTVV.

The chain employs TRBV6-5 and TRBJ2-7, with TRBD1 identical over 12 bases. This CDR3 contains 15 residues. In germline, CDR1 is MNHEY, CDR2 SVGAGI. Trimming removed 6 bases from V and 3 bases from J; junction bases left unmatched: 6. This CDR3 is CASSRGQGAIYEQYF. CDR3 DNA sequence: TGTGCCAGCAGCCGGGGACAGGGGGCTATCTACGAGCAGTACTTC.

V is TRBV30 and J is TRBJ2-1, with 10 bases identical to TRBD2. Looked up from germline, CDR1 is GTSNPN and CDR2 is SVGIG (reference sequence). The CDR3 has 14 residues. J lost 7 bases, V lost 1 base, and 4 bases had no gene match. CDR3 in amino acids: CAWSGPGLANEQFF. CDR3 sequence (DNA): TGTGCCTGGAGTGGTCCGGGACTAGCGAATGAGCAGTTCTTC.

V gene TRBV3-1 (or the pseudogene TRBV3-2) combines with J gene TRBJ1-1, with D hard to call. Germline-derived CDR1 and CDR2 are LGHDT and YNNKEL (reference sequence). V lost 5 bases, J lost 0 bases, and 7 bases lay in between. CDR3 length equals 13 residues. The CDR3 is CASSSQLNTEAFF. CDR3 DNA: TGTGCCAGCAGCTCACAGCTGAACACTGAAGCTTTCTTT.

The chain links TRBV19 to TRBJ1-5; TRBD1 aligns across 11 bases. The CDR3 consists of 18 residues. Per the germline V gene, CDR1 is LNHDA and CDR2 is SQIVND (reference sequence). V dropped 4 bases and J dropped 6; count of bases not matched to a gene: 14. The CDR3 sequence is CASSSGGTGGYLGQPQHF. The CDR3 DNA follows: TGTGCCAGTAGTAGTGGAGGGACAGGGGGTTATTTAGGTCAGCCCCAGCATTTT.

This clone was picked up one time. The J gene is TRBJ2-2, the V gene TRBV2; 10 bases align to TRBD1. This CDR3 is built from 14 residues. The V segment lost 8 bases and the J segment 5 bases; nucleotides outside the gene matches: 5. Looked up from germline, CDR1 is SNHLY and CDR2 is FYNNEI. CDR3 sequence (DNA): TGTGCCAGCTTGCGGGACAGGGGTACCGGGGAGCTGTTTTTT. Its protein product is CASLRDRGTGELFF.